This T cell receptor beta chain derives from a study of T cell repertoires in cytomegalovirus infection. Study information: CMV epitopes that were recently identified and HLA-C-restricted were used alongside well-studied HLA-B-restricted ones. CMV infection together with matching HLA type was indicated by public TCR beta signatures. General study points: HLA-C-restricted TCR beta clonotypes specific for CMV led the ex vivo response.

About this clonotype itself: The antigen is not known.

CDR1 is MDHEN, CDR2 SYDVKM, per germline. This CDR3 is built from 18 residues. Trimming pared 2 bases from V and 3 bases from J, leaving 19 bases between. TCRdb reprocessed the reads with MiXCR, giving one entry per CDR3 protein. The sample yields roughly 920,000 distinct CDR3 sequences, more than 25% seen once. Here the sequenced sample was cultured CD8+ T cells from PBMCs, taken from culture after CMV antigen stimulation. The source is a human donor in good health (CMV status not recorded). Some clones in this sample may be carry-over from other donors' samples. The chain joins TRBV28 to TRBJ2-2; D possibly corresponds to TRBD2 (7 bases). The CDR3 DNA reads as TGTGCCAGCAGTTTAGTGGTCGGGGGGCCCGGGGACACCGGGGAGCTGTTTTTT. Amino acid sequence: CASSLVVGGPGDTGELFF.